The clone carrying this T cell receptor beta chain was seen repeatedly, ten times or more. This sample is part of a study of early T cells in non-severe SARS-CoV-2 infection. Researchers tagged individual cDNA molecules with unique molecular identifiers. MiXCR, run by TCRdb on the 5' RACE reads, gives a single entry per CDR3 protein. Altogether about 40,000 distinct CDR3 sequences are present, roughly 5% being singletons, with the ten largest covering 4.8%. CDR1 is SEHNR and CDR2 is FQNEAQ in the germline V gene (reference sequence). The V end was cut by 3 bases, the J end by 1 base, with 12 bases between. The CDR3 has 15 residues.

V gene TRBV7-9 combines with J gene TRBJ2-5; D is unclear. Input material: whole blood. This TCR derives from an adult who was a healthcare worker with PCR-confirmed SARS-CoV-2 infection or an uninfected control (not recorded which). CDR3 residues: CASSFYLPSQETQYF. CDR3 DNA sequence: TGTGCCAGCAGCTTTTACTTACCCTCCCAAGAGACCCAGTACTTC.